This T cell receptor beta chain was recovered during a study of T cell responses to AZD1222 COVID-19 vaccine. Study summary: Pooled in the analysis were second doses at about 4 or about 12 weeks. The study, taken as a whole, reports: White British people made up most donors, females outnumbered males, and clonal diversity was possibly underestimated. Spike-specific TCR breadth and depth were elevated following two AZD1222 doses.

As to this clone: The antigen is not known.

Assay used: immunoSEQ multiplex PCR; TCRdb lists only in-frame clones, some missing. The sample has over 75,000 clones; around 87% are singletons. The receptor comes from an adult in good health. The sequences come from peripheral blood, collected on day 0 of AZD1222 vaccination.

DNA of the CDR3: TGTGCCAGCAGGAGGGCCGGGACAGGCCACGGGGAGCTGTTTTTT. This codes for CASRRAGTGHGELFF. This rearrangement joins TRBV6-4 to TRBJ2-2; 8 nucleotides agree with TRBD1. Germline V gene lookup returns CDR1 MRHNA and CDR2 SNTAGT. Trimming cost V 6 bases and J 7 bases; bases outside gene matches: 10. The CDR3 contains 15 residues.